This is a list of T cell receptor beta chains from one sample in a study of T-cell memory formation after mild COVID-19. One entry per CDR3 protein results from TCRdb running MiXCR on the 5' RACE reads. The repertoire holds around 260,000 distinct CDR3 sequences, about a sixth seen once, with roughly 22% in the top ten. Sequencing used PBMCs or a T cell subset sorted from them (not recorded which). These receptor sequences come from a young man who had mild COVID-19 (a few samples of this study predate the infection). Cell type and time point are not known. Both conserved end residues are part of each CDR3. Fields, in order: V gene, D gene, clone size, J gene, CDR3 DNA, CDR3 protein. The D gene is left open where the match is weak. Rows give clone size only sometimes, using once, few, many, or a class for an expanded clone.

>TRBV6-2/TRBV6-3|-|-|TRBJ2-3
TGTGCCAGCAGTTACTCGTCGAGTCCCTCTGGGACCCGAGTCCATACGCAGTATTTT
CASSYSSSPSGTRVHTQYF
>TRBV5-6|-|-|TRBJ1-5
TGTGCCAGCAGCCGCGCGGCGGGATATCAGCCCCAGCATTTT
CASSRAAGYQPQHF
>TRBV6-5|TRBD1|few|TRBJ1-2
TGTGCCAGCAGTAAGGGGGCGCAGGGCTATGGCTACACCTTC
CASSKGAQGYGYTF
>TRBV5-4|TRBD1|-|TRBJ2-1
TGCGCCAGCAGCGTCGGGACAGGCAGTGAGCAGTTCTTC
CASSVGTGSEQFF
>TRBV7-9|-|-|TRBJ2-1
TGTGCCAGCAGGCTGATGCGTCGGGAAACAGGCAATGAGCAGTTCTTC
CASRLMRRETGNEQFF
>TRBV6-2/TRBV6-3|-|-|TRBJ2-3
TGTGCCAGCAGTTACATGGCGGGGGCTCGTACAGATACGCAGTATTTT
CASSYMAGARTDTQYF
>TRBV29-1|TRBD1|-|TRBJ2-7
TGCAGCGTTGAAACACAGGGGGCCGGCGAGCAGTACTTC
CSVETQGAGEQYF
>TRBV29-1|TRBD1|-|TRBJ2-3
TGCAGCGTTGTGGGAGCCAAGACAGGGATAATGGATACGCAGTATTTT
CSVVGAKTGIMDTQYF
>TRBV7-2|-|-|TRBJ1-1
TGTGCCAGCAGCTTCTCAGGCAGCATCACTGAAGCTTTCTTT
CASSFSGSITEAFF
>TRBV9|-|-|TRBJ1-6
TGTGCCAGCAGCGTAGGGACAGCAATTCAAGCCCTCCACTTT
CASSVGTAIQALHF
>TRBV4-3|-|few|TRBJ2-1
TGCGCCAGCAGCCAATGGTCGGCTGGTGAGCAGTTCTTC
CASSQWSAGEQFF
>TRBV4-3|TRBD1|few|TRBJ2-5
TGCGCCAGCAGCCCGACAGGGAGAGTGGGTGAGACCCAGTACTTC
CASSPTGRVGETQYF
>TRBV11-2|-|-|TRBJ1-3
TGTGCCAGCAGCTTAGATCGGTTCGGAAACACCATATATTTT
CASSLDRFGNTIYF
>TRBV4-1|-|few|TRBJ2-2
TGCGCCAGCAGCCCCGAAGGGGCCGGGGAGCTGTTTTTT
CASSPEGAGELFF
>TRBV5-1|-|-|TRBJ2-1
TGCGCCAGCAGCTTGGGCGCAGGGGAGGCTTGGGATGAGCAGTTCTTC
CASSLGAGEAWDEQFF
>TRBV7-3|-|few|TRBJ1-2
TGTGCCAGCAGCCAGGGTGGTGGCTACACCTTC
CASSQGGGYTF
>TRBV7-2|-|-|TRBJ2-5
TGTGCCAGCAGCCCCCTAGCACAGGTCAACTACCAAGAGACCCAGTACTTC
CASSPLAQVNYQETQYF
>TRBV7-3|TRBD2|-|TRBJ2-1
TGTGCCAGCAGCCCCGGGACTAGCGGGGGAATAAGGTTCTTC
CASSPGTSGGIRFF
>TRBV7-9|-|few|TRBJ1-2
TGTGCCAGCGGGCCGGGACGATATGGCTACACCTTC
CASGPGRYGYTF
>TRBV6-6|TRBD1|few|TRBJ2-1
TGTGCCAGCAGCCTGGGGACAGGTGTTTTCAATGAGCAGTTCTTC
CASSLGTGVFNEQFF
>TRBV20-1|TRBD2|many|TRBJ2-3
TGCAGTGCCAAGCGGGGGCGGAGCACAGATACGCAGTATTTT
CSAKRGRSTDTQYF
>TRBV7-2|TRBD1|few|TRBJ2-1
TGTGCCAGCAGCCCCGATCGGGGGACAGGGGTCGTCGATGAGCAGTTCTTC
CASSPDRGTGVVDEQFF
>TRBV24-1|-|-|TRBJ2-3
TGTGCCACCAGTGATTCCCACCGGGACTCCCGACTCACAGATACGCAGTATTTT
CATSDSHRDSRLTDTQYF
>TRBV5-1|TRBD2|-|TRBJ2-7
TGCGCCAGCAGCCTCGGGACTAACAGCTCCTACGAGCAGTACTTC
CASSLGTNSSYEQYF